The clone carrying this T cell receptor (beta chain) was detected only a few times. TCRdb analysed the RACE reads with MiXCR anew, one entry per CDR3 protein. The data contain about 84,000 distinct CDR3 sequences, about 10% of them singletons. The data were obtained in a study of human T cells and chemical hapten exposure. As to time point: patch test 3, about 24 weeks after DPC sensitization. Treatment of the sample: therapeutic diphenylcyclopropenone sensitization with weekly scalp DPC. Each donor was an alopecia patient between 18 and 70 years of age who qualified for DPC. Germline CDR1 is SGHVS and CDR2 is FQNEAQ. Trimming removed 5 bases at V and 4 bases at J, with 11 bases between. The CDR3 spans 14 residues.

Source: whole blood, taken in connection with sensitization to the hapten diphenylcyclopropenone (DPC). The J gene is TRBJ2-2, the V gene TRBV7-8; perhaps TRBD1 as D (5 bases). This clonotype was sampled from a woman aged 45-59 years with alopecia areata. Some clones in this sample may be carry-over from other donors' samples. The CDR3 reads CASSVDQGTGELFF. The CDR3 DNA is TGTGCCAGCAGCGTAGACCAGGGCACCGGGGAGCTGTTTTTT.